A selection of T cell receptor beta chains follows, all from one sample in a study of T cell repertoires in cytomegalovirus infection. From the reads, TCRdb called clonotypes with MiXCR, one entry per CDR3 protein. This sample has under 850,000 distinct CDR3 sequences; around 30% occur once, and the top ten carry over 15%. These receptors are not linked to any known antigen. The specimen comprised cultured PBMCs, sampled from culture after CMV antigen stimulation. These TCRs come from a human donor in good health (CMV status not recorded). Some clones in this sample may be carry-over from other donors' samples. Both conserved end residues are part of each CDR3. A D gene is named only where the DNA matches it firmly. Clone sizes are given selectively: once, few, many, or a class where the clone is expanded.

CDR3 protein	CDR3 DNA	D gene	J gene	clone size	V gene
CASRPGPNTGELFF	TGTGCCAGTAGACCAGGACCGAACACCGGGGAGCTGTTTTTT	-	TRBJ2-2	few	TRBV19
CATRQGDYTEAFF	TGTGCCACCAGACAGGGGGACTACACTGAAGCTTTCTTT	TRBD1	TRBJ1-1	-	TRBV6-6
CASSRDALGSYNSPLHF	TGTGCCAGCAGTCGGGACGCCCTGGGCTCCTATAATTCACCCCTCCACTTT	-	TRBJ1-6	-	TRBV6-5
CASSVGDTQYF	TGTGCCAGCAGTGTAGGAGATACGCAGTATTTT	-	TRBJ2-3	many	TRBV2
CSVVGSPGNTIYF	TGCAGCGTTGTCGGGAGTCCCGGAAACACCATATATTTT	-	TRBJ1-3	-	TRBV29-1
CASGRHSNQPQHF	TGTGCCAGCGGCAGGCATAGCAATCAGCCCCAGCATTTT	-	TRBJ1-5	-	TRBV6-1
CASRVRPQHF	TGTGCCAGTAGAGTGAGGCCCCAGCATTTT	-	TRBJ1-5	-	TRBV19
CASSWDIYGYTF	TGTGCCAGCAGCTGGGACATCTATGGCTACACCTTC	-	TRBJ1-2	-	TRBV12-3/TRBV12-4
CASSDRDRRYEQYF	TGTGCCAGCAGCGACCGGGACAGGAGGTACGAGCAGTACTTC	TRBD1	TRBJ2-7	-	TRBV7-2
CASRGTGTVMSTEAFF	TGTGCCAGCAGGGGGACAGGGACAGTTATGAGCACTGAAGCTTTCTTT	TRBD1	TRBJ1-1	-	TRBV12-3/TRBV12-4
CASSLEGPTGNTGELFF	TGTGCCAGCAGCTTAGAAGGACCTACAGGGAACACCGGGGAGCTGTTTTTT	-	TRBJ2-2	-	TRBV11-2
CASSSFAVGYEQYF	TGTGCCAGCAGTTCCTTTGCGGTGGGTTACGAGCAGTACTTC	-	TRBJ2-7	few	TRBV28
CASSSGGWTRVYF	TGTGCCAGCAGCTCCGGGGGGTGGACTAGGGTATACTTC	TRBD2	TRBJ2-5	few	TRBV7-2
CASRNTGFNQPQHF	TGTGCCAGCAGAAATACAGGTTTCAATCAGCCCCAGCATTTT	-	TRBJ1-5	few	TRBV12-3/TRBV12-4
CASSPWGITEGTDTQYF	TGTGCCAGCAGCCCCTGGGGGATCACCGAAGGCACAGATACGCAGTATTTT	-	TRBJ2-3	-	TRBV7-9
CASRRALGPEQFF	TGCGCCAGCAGAAGGGCCCTCGGCCCTGAGCAGTTCTTC	-	TRBJ2-1	-	TRBV5-1
CASSLPASRTDTQYF	TGTGCCAGCAGCTTACCGGCCAGCCGCACAGATACGCAGTATTTT	-	TRBJ2-3	few	TRBV7-2
CASSIQGTGFYEQYF	TGTGCCAGTAGTATTCAGGGGACAGGGTTCTACGAGCAGTACTTC	TRBD1	TRBJ2-7	-	TRBV19
CASSRGQYNSPLHF	TGTGCCAGCAGCCGTGGGCAGTATAATTCACCCCTCCACTTT	-	TRBJ1-6	-	TRBV9
CASTVLAGNEQFF	TGTGCCAGCACGGTTCTAGCGGGCAATGAGCAGTTCTTC	TRBD2	TRBJ2-1	-	TRBV6-6
CASSESAYYGLFF	TGTGCCAGCAGTGAATCCGCTTACTACGGTCTGTTTTTT	-	TRBJ1-4	few	TRBV6-1
CASSSSGLVTDTQYF	TGCGCCAGCAGCTCCTCGGGACTAGTCACAGATACGCAGTATTTT	TRBD2	TRBJ2-3	few	TRBV5-1
CASSLYGTRGNQPQHF	TGTGCCAGCAGTTTATATGGGACGAGGGGGAATCAGCCCCAGCATTTT	-	TRBJ1-5	-	TRBV28
CASREDLANEKLFF	TGTGCCAGCAGGGAGGACTTAGCAAATGAAAAACTGTTTTTT	-	TRBJ1-4	-	TRBV7-9
CASSSNPGRYYEQYF	TGTGCCAGTAGTTCTAACCCGGGACGGTACTACGAGCAGTACTTC	-	TRBJ2-7	-	TRBV19
CASSRGQPDSPLHF	TGTGCCAGCAGCCGAGGACAACCGGATTCACCCCTCCACTTT	-	TRBJ1-6	-	TRBV7-6
CASSVLAGGHTEAFF	TGTGCCAGCAGCGTATTAGCCGGGGGGCACACTGAAGCTTTCTTT	-	TRBJ1-1	-	TRBV9
CASIDSLRTGPSF	TGTGCCAGCATCGATTCCCTCAGGACAGGACCTTCCTTC	TRBD1	TRBJ1-2	-	TRBV7-3
CATSDSTGTGGYYGYTF	TGTGCCACCAGTGATTCTACCGGGACAGGGGGTTACTATGGCTACACCTTC	TRBD1	TRBJ1-2	few	TRBV24-1
CASSVSWGLLEKLFF	TGTGCCAGCTCCGTCTCGTGGGGGCTGCTTGAAAAACTGTTTTTT	-	TRBJ1-4	few	TRBV7-9
CASSPRWGERAFF	TGTGCCAGCAGCCCTCGATGGGGGGAGCGGGCTTTCTTT	-	TRBJ1-1	-	TRBV11-3
CASKQGGSTDTQYF	TGTGCCAGCAAACAGGGGGGTAGCACAGATACGCAGTATTTT	TRBD1	TRBJ2-3	-	TRBV6-2/TRBV6-3
CSARVVDTQYF	TGCAGTGCTAGAGTCGTGGATACGCAGTATTTT	-	TRBJ2-3	few	TRBV20-1
CSAEQGASNQPQHF	TGCAGTGCTGAACAGGGGGCAAGCAATCAGCCCCAGCATTTT	TRBD1	TRBJ1-5	-	TRBV20-1
CASIPLGYYEQYF	TGTGCCAGCATTCCTCTGGGGTACTACGAGCAGTACTTC	-	TRBJ2-7	-	TRBV2
CSVEGLANRASYNEQFF	TGCAGCGTTGAAGGGCTAGCGAACCGAGCTTCCTACAATGAGCAGTTCTTC	-	TRBJ2-1	-	TRBV29-1
CSAGDRGSSDSPLHF	TGCAGTGCTGGGGACAGGGGAAGTTCGGATTCACCCCTCCACTTT	TRBD1	TRBJ1-6	-	TRBV20-1
CASSLAGTLGLSYEQYF	TGTGCCAGCAGCTTAGCAGGGACTCTCGGGCTATCCTACGAGCAGTACTTC	-	TRBJ2-7	few	TRBV7-2
CASSFQAGNYNEQFF	TGTGCCAGCAGCTTCCAAGCGGGAAACTACAATGAGCAGTTCTTC	TRBD2	TRBJ2-1	-	TRBV7-2
CASSLKGTWRESTYEQYF	TGTGCCAGCAGTTTAAAAGGGACGTGGAGGGAGAGCACCTACGAGCAGTACTTC	-	TRBJ2-7	many	TRBV28
CASSNVGLRGWANYGYTF	TGTGCCAGCAGCAACGTTGGGCTGAGAGGGTGGGCTAACTATGGCTACACCTTC	-	TRBJ1-2	-	TRBV11-2
CSAPGTPNQPQHF	TGCAGTGCTCCCGGGACACCCAATCAGCCCCAGCATTTT	-	TRBJ1-5	-	TRBV20-1
CASSEAGDTEAFF	TGTGCCAGCAGTGAAGCCGGTGACACTGAAGCTTTCTTT	-	TRBJ1-1	-	TRBV6-1
CASSLPRTETITDTQYF	TGTGCCAGCAGCTTACCCAGGACGGAAACAATCACAGATACGCAGTATTTT	-	TRBJ2-3	once	TRBV7-2
CSANEVNNQPQHF	TGCAGTGCTAACGAGGTTAACAATCAGCCCCAGCATTTT	-	TRBJ1-5	-	TRBV20-1
CASSFSSGSADTQYF	TGTGCCAGCAGCTTCTCTAGCGGGAGTGCAGATACGCAGTATTTT	TRBD2	TRBJ2-3	-	TRBV7-2
CSVLTSGDTQYF	TGCAGCGTTTTGACTAGCGGAGATACGCAGTATTTT	TRBD2	TRBJ2-3	-	TRBV29-1
CASNKGAFVETQYF	TGTGCCAGCAATAAGGGTGCCTTCGTCGAGACCCAGTACTTC	-	TRBJ2-5	few	TRBV6-2/TRBV6-3
CASSVVLSGANVLTF	TGTGCCAGCAGTGTAGTACTCTCTGGGGCCAACGTCCTGACTTTC	-	TRBJ2-6	few	TRBV6-2/TRBV6-3
CASSTYRGRTGELFF	TGTGCCAGCAGCACCTACAGGGGAAGGACCGGGGAGCTGTTTTTT	TRBD1	TRBJ2-2	-	TRBV7-9